This T cell receptor (beta chain) was profiled in a study of T cells in localized non-small cell lung cancer. General study findings and limits: Median 57 top-100 tumor clones were shared with paired adjacent lung. Among the tissues sampled, uninvolved adjacent lung had the highest T cell clonality, above tumor.

CDR1 is SGHTA, CDR2 FQGTGA, per germline. Deletions cut 1 base from V and 4 bases from J, with 7 bases between. This CDR3 is 13 amino acids long. Using immunoSEQ multiplex PCR, the repertoire was profiled, and TCRdb retains in-frame clones only, with some absent. Of 50,000 to 65,000 clones in the sample, around 82% were seen once. In its sample, this clone was seen a few times. The antigen remains unidentified. This chain connects TRBV7-3 to TRBJ2-5; D is uncertain. This material consisted of PBMCs, taken before any cancer treatment. This TCR derives from a woman aged 35 to 70 with stage II lung adenocarcinoma. In DNA, the CDR3 is TGTGCCAGCAGCTTAAAAGCGCGAGAGACCCAGTACTTC. It is translated as CASSLKARETQYF.